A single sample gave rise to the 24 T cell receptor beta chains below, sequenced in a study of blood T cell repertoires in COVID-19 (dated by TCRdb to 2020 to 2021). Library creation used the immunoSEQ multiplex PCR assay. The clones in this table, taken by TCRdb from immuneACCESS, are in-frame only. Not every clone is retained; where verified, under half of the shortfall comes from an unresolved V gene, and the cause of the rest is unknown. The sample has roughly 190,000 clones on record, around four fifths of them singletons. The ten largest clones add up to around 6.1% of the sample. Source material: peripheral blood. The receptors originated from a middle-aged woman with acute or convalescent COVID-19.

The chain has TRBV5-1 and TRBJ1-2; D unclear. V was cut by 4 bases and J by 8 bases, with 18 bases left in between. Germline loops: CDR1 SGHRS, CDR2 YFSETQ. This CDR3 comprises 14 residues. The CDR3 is CASSPTAPWKGYTF. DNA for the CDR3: TGCGCCAGCAGCCCTACAGCCCCTTGGAAGGGCTACACCTTC.

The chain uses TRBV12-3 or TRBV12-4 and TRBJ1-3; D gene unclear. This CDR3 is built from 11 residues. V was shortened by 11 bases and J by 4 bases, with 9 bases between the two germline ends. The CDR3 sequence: CAERRGNTIYF. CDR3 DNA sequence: TGTGCCGAGAGGAGGGGAAACACCATATATTTT.

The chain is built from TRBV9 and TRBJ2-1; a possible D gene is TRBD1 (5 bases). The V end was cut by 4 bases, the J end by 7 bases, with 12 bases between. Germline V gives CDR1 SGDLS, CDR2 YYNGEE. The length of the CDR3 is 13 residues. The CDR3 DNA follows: TGTGCCAGCAGCTCAGCAGGGCAAAATGAGCAGTTCTTC. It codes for CASSSAGQNEQFF. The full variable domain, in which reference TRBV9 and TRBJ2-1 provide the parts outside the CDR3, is DSGVTQTPKHLITATGQRVTLRCSPRSGDLSVYWYQQSLDQGLQFLIQYYNGEERAKGNILERFSAQQFPDLHSELNLSSLELGDSALYFCASSSAGQNEQFFGPGTRLTVL.

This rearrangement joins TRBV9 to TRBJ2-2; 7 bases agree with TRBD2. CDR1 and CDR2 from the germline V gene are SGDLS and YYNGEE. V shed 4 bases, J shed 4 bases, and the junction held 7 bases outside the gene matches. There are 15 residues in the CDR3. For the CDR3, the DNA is TGTGCCAGCAGCACGGACGGGAGGCTCACCGGGGAGCTGTTTTTT. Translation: CASSTDGRLTGELFF.

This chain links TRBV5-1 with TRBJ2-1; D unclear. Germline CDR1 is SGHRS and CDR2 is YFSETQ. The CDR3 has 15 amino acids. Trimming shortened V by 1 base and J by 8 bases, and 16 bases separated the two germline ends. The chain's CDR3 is CASSLQHAVLDEQFF. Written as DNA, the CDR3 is TGCGCCAGCAGCTTGCAACACGCTGTCCTAGATGAGCAGTTCTTC.

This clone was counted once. The CDR3 sequence: CASSTADNQPQHF. For the CDR3, the DNA is TGTGCCAGCAGCACAGCTGACAATCAGCCCCAGCATTTT. The chain couples TRBV6-5 to TRBJ1-5; D remains ambiguous. The V gene lost 6 bases and the J gene lost 3 bases, with 9 bases spanning the gap. Germline V gives CDR1 MNHEY, CDR2 SVGAGI. The CDR3 is 13 residues long.

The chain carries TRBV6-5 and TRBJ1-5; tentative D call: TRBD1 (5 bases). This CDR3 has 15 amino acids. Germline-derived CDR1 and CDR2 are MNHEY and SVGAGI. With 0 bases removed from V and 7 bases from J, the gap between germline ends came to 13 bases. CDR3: CASSYSGGGGQPQHF. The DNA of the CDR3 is TGTGCCAGCAGTTACTCGGGGGGAGGTGGCCAGCCCCAGCATTTT.

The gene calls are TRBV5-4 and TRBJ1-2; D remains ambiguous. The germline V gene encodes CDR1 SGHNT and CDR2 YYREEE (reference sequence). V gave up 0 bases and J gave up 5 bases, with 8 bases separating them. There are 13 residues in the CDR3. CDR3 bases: TGTGCCAGCAGCTTGGACAGCCCATATGGCTACACCTTC. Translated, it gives CASSLDSPYGYTF. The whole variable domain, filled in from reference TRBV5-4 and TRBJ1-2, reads ETGVTQSPTHLIKTRGQQVTLRCSSQSGHNTVSWYQQALGQGPQFIFQYYREEENGRGNFPPRFSGLQFPNYSSELNVNALELDDSALYLCASSLDSPYGYTFGSGTRLTVV.

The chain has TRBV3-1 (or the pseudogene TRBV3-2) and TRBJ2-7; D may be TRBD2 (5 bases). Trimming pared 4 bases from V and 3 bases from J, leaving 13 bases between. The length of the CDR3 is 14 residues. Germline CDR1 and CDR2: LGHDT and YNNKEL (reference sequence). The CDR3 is CASSPLGVGYEQYF. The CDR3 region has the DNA TGTGCCAGCAGCCCACTCGGGGTAGGCTACGAGCAGTACTTC.

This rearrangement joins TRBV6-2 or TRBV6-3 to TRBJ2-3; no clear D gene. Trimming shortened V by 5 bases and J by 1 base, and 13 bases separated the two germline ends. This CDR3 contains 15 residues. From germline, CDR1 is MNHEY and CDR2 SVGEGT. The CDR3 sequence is CASSASGHGTDTQYF. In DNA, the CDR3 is TGTGCCAGCAGTGCCTCGGGTCACGGCACAGATACGCAGTATTTT.

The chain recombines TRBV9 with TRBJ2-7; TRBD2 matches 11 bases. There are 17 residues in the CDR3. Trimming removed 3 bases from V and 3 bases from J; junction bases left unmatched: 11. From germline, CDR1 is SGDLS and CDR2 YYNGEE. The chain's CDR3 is CASSASLSGRANYEQYF. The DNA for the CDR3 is TGTGCCAGCAGCGCCTCCCTTAGCGGGAGGGCAAACTACGAGCAGTACTTC.

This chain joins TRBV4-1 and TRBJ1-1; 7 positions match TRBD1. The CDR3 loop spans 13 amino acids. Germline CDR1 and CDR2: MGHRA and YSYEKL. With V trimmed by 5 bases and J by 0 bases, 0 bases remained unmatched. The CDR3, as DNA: TGCGCCAGCAGCGGACAGGTGAACACTGAAGCTTTCTTT. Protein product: CASSGQVNTEAFF.

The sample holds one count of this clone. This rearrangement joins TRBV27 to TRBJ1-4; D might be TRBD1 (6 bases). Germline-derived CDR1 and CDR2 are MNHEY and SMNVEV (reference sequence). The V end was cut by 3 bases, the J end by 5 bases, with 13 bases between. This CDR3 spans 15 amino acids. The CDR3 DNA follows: TGTGCCAGCAGTTTGTGGGGGCAGCTCAATGAAAAACTGTTTTTT. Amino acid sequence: CASSLWGQLNEKLFF.

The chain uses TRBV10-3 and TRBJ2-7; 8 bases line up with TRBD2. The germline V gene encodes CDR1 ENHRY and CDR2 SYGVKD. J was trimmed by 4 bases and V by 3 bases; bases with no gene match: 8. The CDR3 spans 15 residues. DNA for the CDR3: TGTGCCATCAGTGAAACGCGGGAGGCCTTATACGAGCAGTACTTC. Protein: CAISETREALYEQYF.

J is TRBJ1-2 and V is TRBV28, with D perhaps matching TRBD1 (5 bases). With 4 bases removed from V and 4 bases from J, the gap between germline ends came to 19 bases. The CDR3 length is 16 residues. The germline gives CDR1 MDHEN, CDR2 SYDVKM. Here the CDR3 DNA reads TGTGCCAGCAGTTCCCCCCCCGGTAGACAGTTCTATGGCTACACCTTC. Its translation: CASSSPPGRQFYGYTF.

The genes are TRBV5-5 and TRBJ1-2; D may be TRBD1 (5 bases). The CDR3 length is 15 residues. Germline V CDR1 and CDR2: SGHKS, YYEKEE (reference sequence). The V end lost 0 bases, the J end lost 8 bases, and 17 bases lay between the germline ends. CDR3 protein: CASSLDLGGALGYTF. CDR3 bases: TGTGCCAGCAGCTTGGACTTGGGGGGAGCCCTAGGCTACACCTTC.

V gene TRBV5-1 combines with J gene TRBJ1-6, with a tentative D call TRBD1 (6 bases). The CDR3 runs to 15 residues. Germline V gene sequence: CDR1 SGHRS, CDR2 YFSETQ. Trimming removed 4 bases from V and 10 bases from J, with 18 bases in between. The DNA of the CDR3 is TGCGCCAGCAGCGCCGGGGACACTCTTGGATCACCCCTCCACTTT. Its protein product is CASSAGDTLGSPLHF.

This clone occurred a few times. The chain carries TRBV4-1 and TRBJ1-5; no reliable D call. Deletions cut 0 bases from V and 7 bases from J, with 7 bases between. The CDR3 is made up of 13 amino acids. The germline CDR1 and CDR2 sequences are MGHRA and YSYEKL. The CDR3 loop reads CASSQDIIQPQHF. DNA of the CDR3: TGCGCCAGCAGCCAAGATATTATCCAGCCCCAGCATTTT.

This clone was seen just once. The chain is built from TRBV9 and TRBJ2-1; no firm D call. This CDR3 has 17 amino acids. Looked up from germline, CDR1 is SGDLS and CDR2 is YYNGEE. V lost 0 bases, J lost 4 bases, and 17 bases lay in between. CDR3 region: CASSVAKVSAPYNEQFF. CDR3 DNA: TGTGCCAGCAGCGTAGCTAAGGTCAGCGCCCCGTACAATGAGCAGTTCTTC.

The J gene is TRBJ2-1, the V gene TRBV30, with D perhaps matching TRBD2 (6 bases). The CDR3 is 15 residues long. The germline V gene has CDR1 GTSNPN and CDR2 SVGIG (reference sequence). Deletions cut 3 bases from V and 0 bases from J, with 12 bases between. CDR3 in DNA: TGTGCCTGGAGCCTCCGGGGGAGCTCCTACAATGAGCAGTTCTTC. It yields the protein CAWSLRGSSYNEQFF.

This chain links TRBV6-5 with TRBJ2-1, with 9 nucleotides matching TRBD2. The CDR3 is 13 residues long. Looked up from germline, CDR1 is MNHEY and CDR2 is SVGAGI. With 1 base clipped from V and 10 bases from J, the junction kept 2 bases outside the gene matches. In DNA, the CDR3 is TGTGCCAGCAGTTACTGGCTAGCGGGAGAGCAGTTCTTC. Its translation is CASSYWLAGEQFF.

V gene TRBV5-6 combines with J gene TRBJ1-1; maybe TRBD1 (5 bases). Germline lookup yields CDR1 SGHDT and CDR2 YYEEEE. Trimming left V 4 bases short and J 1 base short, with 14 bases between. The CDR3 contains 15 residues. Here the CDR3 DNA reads TGTGCCAGCAGCCTGGGGCTGACAGCGAACACTGAAGCTTTCTTT. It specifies CASSLGLTANTEAFF. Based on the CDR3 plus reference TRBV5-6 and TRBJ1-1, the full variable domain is DAGVTQSPTHLIKTRGQQVTLRCSPKSGHDTVSWYQQALGQGPQFIFQYYEEEERQRGNFPDRFSGHQFPNYSSELNVNALLLGDSALYLCASSLGLTANTEAFFGQGTRLTVV.

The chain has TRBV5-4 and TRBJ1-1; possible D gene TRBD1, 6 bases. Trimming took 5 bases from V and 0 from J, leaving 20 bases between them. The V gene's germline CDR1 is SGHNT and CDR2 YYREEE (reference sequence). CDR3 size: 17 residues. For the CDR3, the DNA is TGTGCCAGCAGTCGCGGACAGCCCAGATCCTTGAACACTGAAGCTTTCTTT. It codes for CASSRGQPRSLNTEAFF.

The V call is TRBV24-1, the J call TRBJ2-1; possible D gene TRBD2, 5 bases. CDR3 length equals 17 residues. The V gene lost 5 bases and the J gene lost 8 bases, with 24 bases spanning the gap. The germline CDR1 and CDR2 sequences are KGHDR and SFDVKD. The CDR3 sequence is CATSAPVPGTTVDEQFF. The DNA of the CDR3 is TGTGCCACCAGTGCCCCAGTCCCGGGAACTACGGTCGATGAGCAGTTCTTC.